These 7 T cell receptor beta chains were sequenced from one sample in a study of blood T cell repertoires in COVID-19. The table came from immunoSEQ multiplex PCR; TCRdb's copy has only in-frame clones and leaves some out. Among about 180,000 clones listed, 70% to 90% were seen once. The sample taken for sequencing was peripheral blood. The receptors were gathered from a woman younger than 45 with active or convalescent COVID-19.

Concerning this clone itself: Different DNA sequences within this sample yield the same CDR3. The chain has TRBV6-5 and TRBJ1-3; TRBD1 is a possible D gene (5 bases). Between the trimmed V and J ends, which lost 6 bases and 0 bases, there was a span of 12 bases. The CDR3 spans 15 residues. In germline, CDR1 is MNHEY, CDR2 SVGAGI. The chain's CDR3 is CASSSDRSSGNTIYF. CDR3 in DNA: TGTGCCAGCAGCTCCGACAGAAGCTCTGGAAACACCATATATTTT.

The CDR3 sequence: CASSQDHRGFYNSPLHF. Written as DNA, the CDR3 is TGCGCCAGCAGCCAGGACCACAGGGGCTTCTATAATTCACCCCTCCACTTT. The chain employs TRBV4-1 and TRBJ1-6; TRBD1 matches 7 bases. This CDR3 spans 17 amino acids. J was trimmed by 3 bases and V by 3 bases; bases with no gene match: 8. Germline V gene sequence: CDR1 MGHRA, CDR2 YSYEKL.

The chain couples TRBV5-4 to TRBJ1-1, with TRBD1 identical over 8 bases. The CDR3 has 14 amino acids. Germline-derived CDR1 and CDR2 are SGHNT and YYREEE (reference sequence). Trimming took 1 base from V and 4 from J; bases not matched to a gene: 3. The CDR3: CASSLTGGATEAFF. Here the CDR3 DNA reads TGTGCCAGCAGCTTGACAGGGGGAGCCACTGAAGCTTTCTTT. The full variable domain, its missing parts supplied by reference TRBV5-4 and TRBJ1-1, is ETGVTQSPTHLIKTRGQQVTLRCSSQSGHNTVSWYQQALGQGPQFIFQYYREEENGRGNFPPRFSGLQFPNYSSELNVNALELDDSALYLCASSLTGGATEAFFGQGTRLTVV.

The J gene is TRBJ1-2, the V gene TRBV27; TRBD1 agrees at 8 bases. The CDR3 has 12 residues. V gave up 2 bases and J gave up 7 bases; unmatched junction bases: 0. Germline CDR1 is MNHEY and CDR2 is SMNVEV (reference sequence). The CDR3 region is CASSLTGGGYTF. The DNA for the CDR3 is TGTGCCAGCAGTTTAACAGGGGGTGGCTACACCTTC.

This clone was detected once. J is TRBJ2-5 and V is TRBV12-3 or TRBV12-4; D gene ambiguous. The V end was cut by 2 bases, the J end by 4 bases, with 5 bases between. The CDR3 totals 12 residues. The CDR3 bases are TGTGCCAGCAGTTTACAGGCAGAGACCCAGTACTTC. This gives the protein CASSLQAETQYF.

The chain is built from TRBV5-1 and TRBJ2-7, with D possibly matching TRBD2 (5 bases). Germline values: CDR1 SGHRS, CDR2 YFSETQ. This CDR3 region has 14 residues. The V gene lost 4 bases and the J gene lost 1 base, with 12 bases spanning the gap. Here the CDR3 DNA reads TGCGCCAGCAGCCCGGTGGCGGGTTCCTACGAGCAGTACTTC. Its translation: CASSPVAGSYEQYF.

This clone was picked up one time. This chain connects TRBV6-5 to TRBJ2-1; 9 bases line up with TRBD1. Germline CDR1 is MNHEY and CDR2 is SVGAGI. The V and J ends lost 6 bases and 4 bases, in that order; junction bases with no gene match: 7. The CDR3 consists of 15 residues. The chain's CDR3 is CASSPDRGFYNEQFF. The CDR3 nucleotides are TGTGCCAGCAGCCCGGACAGGGGTTTTTACAATGAGCAGTTCTTC.